This entry lists 13 T cell receptor beta chains sequenced from one sample in a study of synovial regulatory T cells in juvenile arthritis. Here immunoSEQ multiplex PCR was the method, and the copy in TCRdb shows in-frame clones only, minus some. Recorded for this sample: 9,500 to 10,000 clones. Specimen: Treg cells from blood. The sample's subset: remaining (HLA-DR-negative) circulating blood Treg cells. The receptors were gathered from a donor between 2 and 35 years old with juvenile idiopathic arthritis.

The chain employs TRBV10-3 and TRBJ1-2. This CDR3 has 14 residues. No coding sequence is recorded. Germline V gene lookup returns CDR1 ENHRY and CDR2 SYGVKD. The CDR3 spells CAISEAAGAGGYTF.

V and J are TRBV5-8 and TRBJ2-3; the TRBD1 assignment by TCRdb is unverifiable without DNA. Looked up from germline, CDR1 is SGHTS and CDR2 is YDEGEE. CDR3 size: 14 residues. DNA is not recorded here. The CDR3 region is CASSRGQAGNTQYF.

The chain uses TRBV19 and TRBJ1-5; TCRdb indicates TRBD1, and absent DNA this call remains unverified. This CDR3 has 15 amino acids. DNA is not on record. Per the germline V gene, CDR1 is LNHDA and CDR2 is SQIVND (reference sequence). The CDR3 reads CASSISRFSNQPQHF.

V and J are TRBV21-1 and TRBJ2-7; TCRdb gives TRBD1 as the D gene, but with no DNA this cannot be confirmed. TRBV21-1 corresponds to a pseudogene. This CDR3 comprises 19 residues. No DNA is recorded. The CDR3 here is CASSKADKPGTANSYEQYF.

This chain uses TRBV19 with TRBJ1-3; checking the TCRdb D call of TRBD1 is not possible without DNA. The germline V gene has CDR1 LNHDA and CDR2 SQIVND (reference sequence). The CDR3 spans 16 residues. The DNA is not on file. Here the CDR3 reads CASTSGQLNSGNTIYF.

The rearrangement joins TRBV19 to TRBJ1-6. The CDR3 covers 15 residues. The DNA is unrecorded. CDR1 and CDR2 (germline): LNHDA, SQIVND (reference sequence). The CDR3 loop reads CASSAPGLRSSPLHF.

The genes are TRBV6-6 and TRBJ2-5. The V gene's germline CDR1 is MNHNY and CDR2 SVGAGI (reference sequence). CDR3 length equals 12 residues. There is no recorded DNA. CDR3 region: CASSRNQETQYF.

The chain employs TRBV5-4 and TRBJ2-3; TCRdb designates TRBD1, a call that cannot be tested without DNA. Germline loops: CDR1 SGHNT, CDR2 YYREEE (reference sequence). CDR3 length equals 14 residues. The DNA is unrecorded. CDR3: CASSLQGYTDTQYF.

The genes are TRBV4-2 and TRBJ1-4; TCRdb selects TRBD1, and the lack of DNA leaves this call unchecked. Germline assignment: CDR1 LGHNA and CDR2 YNFKEQ. The CDR3 length is 14 residues. No DNA accompanies this entry. CDR3 sequence: CASSQDRLNEKLFF.

CDR3 loop: CASSPTSLNTEAFF. V and J are TRBV7-9 and TRBJ1-1. This CDR3 has 14 amino acids. Only the protein is available. Looked up from germline, CDR1 is SEHNR and CDR2 is FQNEAQ (reference sequence). The whole variable domain, filled in from reference TRBV7-9 and TRBJ1-1, reads DTGVSQNPRHKITKRGQNVTFRCDPISEHNRLYWYRQTLGQGPEFLTYFQNEAQLEKSRLLSDRFSAERPKGSFSTLEIQRTEQGDSAMYLCASSPTSLNTEAFFGQGTRLTVV.

The chain couples TRBV10-3 to TRBJ2-6; TCRdb's D call of TRBD2 is untestable without DNA. Germline V lookup: CDR1 ENHRY, CDR2 SYGVKD. This CDR3 comprises 14 residues. No DNA is listed. The CDR3 spells CAISDRSGANVLTF.

The chain uses TRBV9 and TRBJ1-3. The CDR3 consists of 12 residues. No coding sequence is recorded. CDR1 and CDR2 from the germline V gene are SGDLS and YYNGEE. CDR3 residues: CASSVEGNTIYF.

This chain uses TRBV5-1 with TRBJ2-7; no DNA is available, so the TRBD2 call from TCRdb remains unchecked. CDR1 is SGHRS, CDR2 YFSETQ, per germline. CDR3 size: 17 residues. Only the protein is available. This CDR3 is CASSSGLAGGTGYEQYF.